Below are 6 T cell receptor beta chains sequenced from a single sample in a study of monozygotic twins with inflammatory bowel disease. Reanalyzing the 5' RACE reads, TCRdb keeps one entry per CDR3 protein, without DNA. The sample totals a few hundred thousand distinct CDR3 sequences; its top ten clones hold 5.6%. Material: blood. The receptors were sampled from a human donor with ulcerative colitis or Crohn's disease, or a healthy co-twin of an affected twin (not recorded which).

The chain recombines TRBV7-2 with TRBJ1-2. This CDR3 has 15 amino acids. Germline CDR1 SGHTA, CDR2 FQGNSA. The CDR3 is CASSLGSSSIYGYTF.

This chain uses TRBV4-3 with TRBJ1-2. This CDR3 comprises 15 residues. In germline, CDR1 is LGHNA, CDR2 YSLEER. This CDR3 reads CASSQDLLVNYGYTF.

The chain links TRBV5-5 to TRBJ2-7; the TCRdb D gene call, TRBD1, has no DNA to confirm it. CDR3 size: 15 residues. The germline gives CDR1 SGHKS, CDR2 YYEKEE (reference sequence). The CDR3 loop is CASSLEGQGWNEQYF.

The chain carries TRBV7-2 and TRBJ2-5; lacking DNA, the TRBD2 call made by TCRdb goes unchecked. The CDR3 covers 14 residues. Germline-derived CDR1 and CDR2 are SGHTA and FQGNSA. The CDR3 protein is CASSFFGRGETQYF.

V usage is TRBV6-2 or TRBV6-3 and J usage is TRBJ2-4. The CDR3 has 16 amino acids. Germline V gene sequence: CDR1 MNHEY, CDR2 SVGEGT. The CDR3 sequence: CASSYSSVLAKNIQYF.

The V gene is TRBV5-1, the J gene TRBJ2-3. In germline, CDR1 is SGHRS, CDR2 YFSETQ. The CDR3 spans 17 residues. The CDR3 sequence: CASSLSRDRIITDTQYF.